One and the same sample provided the 11 T cell receptor beta chains below, sequenced in a study of naive and memory T cell subsets. A UMI-containing oligonucleotide was joined by 3' ligation to the TCR cDNA template. Four PCR rounds used nested alpha and beta constant region primers plus the SP2 primer. TCRdb fed the 5' RACE reads into MiXCR, producing one record per CDR3 protein. The sample consists of tens of thousands of distinct CDR3 sequences, about 8.3% of them appearing once. The receptors were sampled from a female donor in good health.

This chain uses TRBV11-1 with TRBJ2-7; possibly TRBD1 or TRBD2 for D (5 bases each). Germline V lookup: CDR1 SGHAT, CDR2 FQDESV (reference sequence). This CDR3 has 15 residues. Trimming cost V 2 bases and J 3 bases, with 14 bases left between them. The CDR3 here is CASSLSGTQIYEQYF. In nucleotides, the CDR3 is TGTGCCAGCAGCTTATCAGGGACGCAGATCTACGAGCAGTACTTC.

The chain couples TRBV7-9 to TRBJ1-3, with 7 bases that match TRBD1. The CDR3 runs to 19 residues. V shed 2 bases, J shed 2 bases, and the junction held 15 bases outside the gene matches. Per germline, CDR1 SEHNR and CDR2 FQNEAQ (reference sequence). The CDR3 region is CASSLIHRGLLLTGNTIYF. The CDR3 DNA is TGTGCCAGCAGCTTAATCCACAGGGGATTACTACTCACTGGAAACACCATATATTTT.

V gene TRBV4-2 combines with J gene TRBJ2-5; 15 bases map to TRBD2. The CDR3 has 17 amino acids. Looked up from germline, CDR1 is LGHNA and CDR2 is YNFKEQ. Trimming took 1 base from V and 5 from J; bases not matched to a gene: 5. The CDR3 nucleotides are TGTGCCAGCAGCCAAGGGACTAGCGGGGGGGCCTGGGAGACCCAGTACTTC. Translated, it gives CASSQGTSGGAWETQYF.

The J gene is TRBJ1-5, the V gene TRBV6-1; 9 bases are shared with TRBD1. Germline trimming cut 8 bases from V and 6 bases from J; bases unmatched to any gene: 8. This CDR3 is built from 14 residues. Germline-derived CDR1 and CDR2 are MNHNS and SASEGT. The CDR3 region has the DNA TGTGCCAGCCGTTCCGGGACAGGGAGTCAGCCCCAGCATTTT. It translates to CASRSGTGSQPQHF.

This chain connects TRBV6-1 to TRBJ2-7, with 7 bases aligning to TRBD2. The J segment lost 7 bases and the V segment lost 5 bases, leaving 8 bases of the junction unmatched. The CDR3 has 13 residues. Germline V gives CDR1 MNHNS, CDR2 SASEGT. CDR3 nucleotides: TGTGCCAGCAGTAAAAGCGGGGCGCGGGAGCAGTACTTC. It is translated as CASSKSGAREQYF.

The V gene is TRBV20-1, the J gene TRBJ2-6, with D maybe TRBD2 (6 bases). Trimming pared 2 bases from V and 2 bases from J, leaving 19 bases between. The length of the CDR3 is 18 residues. CDR1 and CDR2 from the germline V gene are DFQATT and SNEGSKA (reference sequence). The CDR3 here is CSARSILGGPPGANVLTF. The CDR3 DNA follows: TGCAGTGCTAGAAGCATCTTGGGGGGTCCCCCTGGGGCCAACGTCCTGACTTTC.

This clonotype was detected only a few times. This chain joins TRBV19 and TRBJ2-4; D not certain. Germline V gene data show CDR1 as LNHDA and CDR2 as SQIVND (reference sequence). CDR3 size: 16 residues. V was trimmed by 3 bases and J by 1 base, leaving 13 bases between them. CDR3 protein: CASSMATSRAKNIQYF. CDR3 DNA sequence: TGTGCCAGTAGTATGGCGACTTCTAGGGCCAAAAACATTCAGTACTTC.

This clonotype was seen repeatedly, ten times or more. This chain connects TRBV7-2 to TRBJ2-2; a possible D gene is TRBD2 (5 bases). The CDR3 has 13 residues. Trimming shortened V by 3 bases and J by 6 bases, and 8 bases separated the two germline ends. Germline assignment: CDR1 SGHTA and CDR2 FQGNSA. The CDR3 loop reads CASSFLASGELFF. The CDR3 DNA sequence: TGTGCCAGCAGCTTTCTAGCCTCCGGGGAGCTGTTTTTT.

This sequence joins TRBV4-2 and TRBJ2-3, with D possibly being TRBD1 or TRBD2 (7 bases each). The CDR3 sequence is 16 residues long. Germline CDR1 LGHNA, CDR2 YNFKEQ. Trimming removed 3 bases from V and 3 bases from J, with 16 bases in between. The CDR3 sequence is CASSQETGRGTDTQYF. The DNA of the CDR3 is TGTGCCAGCAGCCAGGAGACAGGGAGGGGTACAGATACGCAGTATTTT.

This clonotype has ten or more counts. The CDR3: CASSLAWSSGNTIYF. The CDR3 region has the DNA TGTGCCAGCAGCTTAGCGTGGAGCTCTGGAAACACCATATATTTT. The genes are TRBV7-2 and TRBJ1-3; D is undetermined. This CDR3 has 15 amino acids. In germline, CDR1 is SGHTA, CDR2 FQGNSA. Deletions cut 0 bases from V and 0 bases from J, with 6 bases between.

This clonotype has a count of ten or more. The chain uses TRBV11-1 and TRBJ1-6; D is unclear. The CDR3 is made up of 16 amino acids. Germline CDR1 reads SGHAT; CDR2 reads FQDESV (reference sequence). Trimming took 5 bases from V and 0 from J, leaving 11 bases between them. CDR3 amino acids: CASSREGGSYNSPLHF. The CDR3 region has the DNA TGTGCCAGCAGCCGTGAGGGTGGCTCCTATAATTCACCCCTCCACTTT.